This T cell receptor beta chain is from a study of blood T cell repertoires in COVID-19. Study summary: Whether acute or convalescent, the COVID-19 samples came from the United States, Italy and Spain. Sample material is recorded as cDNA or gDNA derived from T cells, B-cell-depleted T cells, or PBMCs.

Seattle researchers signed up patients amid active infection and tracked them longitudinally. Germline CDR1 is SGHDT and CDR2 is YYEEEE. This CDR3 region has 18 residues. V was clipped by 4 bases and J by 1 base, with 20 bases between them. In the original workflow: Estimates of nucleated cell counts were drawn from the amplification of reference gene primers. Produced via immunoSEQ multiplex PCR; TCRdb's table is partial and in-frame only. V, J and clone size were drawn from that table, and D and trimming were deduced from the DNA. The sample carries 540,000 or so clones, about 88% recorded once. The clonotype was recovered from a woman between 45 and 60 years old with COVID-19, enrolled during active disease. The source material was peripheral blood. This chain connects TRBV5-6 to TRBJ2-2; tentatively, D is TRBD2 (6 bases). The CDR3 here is CASSRGYPVTGNTGELFF. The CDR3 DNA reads TGTGCCAGCAGCCGGGGGTATCCAGTGACGGGGAACACCGGGGAGCTGTTTTTT.